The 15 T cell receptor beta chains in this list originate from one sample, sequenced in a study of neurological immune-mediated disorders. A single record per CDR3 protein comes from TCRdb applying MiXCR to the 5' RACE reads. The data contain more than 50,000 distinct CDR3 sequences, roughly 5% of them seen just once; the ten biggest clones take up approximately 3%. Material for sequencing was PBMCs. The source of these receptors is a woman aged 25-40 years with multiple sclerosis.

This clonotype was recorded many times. The CDR3 sequence: CASSPRTAPGTEAFF. DNA of the CDR3: TGTGCCAGCAGCCCGCGGACAGCCCCGGGGACTGAAGCTTTCTTT. The chain is built from TRBV3-1 and TRBJ1-1, with TRBD1 as a possible D gene (6 bases). The V gene's germline CDR1 is LGHDT and CDR2 YNNKEL (reference sequence). This CDR3 comprises 15 residues. Trimming stripped 4 bases from V and 5 bases from J, with 17 bases between.

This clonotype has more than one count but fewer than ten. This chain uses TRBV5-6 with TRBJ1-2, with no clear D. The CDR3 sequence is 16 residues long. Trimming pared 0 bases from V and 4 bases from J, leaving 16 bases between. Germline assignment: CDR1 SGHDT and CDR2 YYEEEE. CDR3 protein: CASSLVDGREVYGYTF. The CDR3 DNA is TGTGCCAGCAGCTTGGTCGACGGGAGGGAGGTCTATGGCTACACCTTC.

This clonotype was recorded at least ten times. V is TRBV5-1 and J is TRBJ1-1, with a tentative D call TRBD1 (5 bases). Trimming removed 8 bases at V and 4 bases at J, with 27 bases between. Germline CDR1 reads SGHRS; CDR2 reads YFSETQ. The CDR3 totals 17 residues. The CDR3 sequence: CARAQGTPNKKGTEAFF. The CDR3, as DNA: TGCGCCAGGGCCCAGGGAACTCCAAATAAGAAAGGCACTGAAGCTTTCTTT.

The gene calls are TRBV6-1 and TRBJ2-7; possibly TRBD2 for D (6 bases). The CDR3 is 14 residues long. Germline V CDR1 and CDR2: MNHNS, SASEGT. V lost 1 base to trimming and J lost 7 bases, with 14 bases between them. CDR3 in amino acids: CASSEEGRREEQYF. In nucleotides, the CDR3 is TGTGCCAGCAGTGAAGAAGGGCGGAGGGAGGAGCAGTACTTC.

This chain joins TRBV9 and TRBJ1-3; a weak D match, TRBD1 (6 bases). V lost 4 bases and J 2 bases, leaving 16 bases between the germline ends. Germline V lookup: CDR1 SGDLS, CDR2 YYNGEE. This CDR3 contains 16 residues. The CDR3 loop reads CASSPRGGRTGNTIYF. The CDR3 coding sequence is TGTGCCAGCAGCCCGAGGGGGGGCCGAACTGGAAACACCATATATTTT.

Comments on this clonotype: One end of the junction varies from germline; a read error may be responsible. Here the CDR3 reads CASSLGIQETQYF. The CDR3 nucleotides are TGTGCTAGCAGCTTAGGAATACAAGAGACCCAGTACTTC. V gene TRBV7-7 combines with J gene TRBJ2-5, with D unresolved. Germline CDR1 is SSHAT and CDR2 is FNYEAQ (reference sequence). The CDR3 loop spans 13 amino acids.

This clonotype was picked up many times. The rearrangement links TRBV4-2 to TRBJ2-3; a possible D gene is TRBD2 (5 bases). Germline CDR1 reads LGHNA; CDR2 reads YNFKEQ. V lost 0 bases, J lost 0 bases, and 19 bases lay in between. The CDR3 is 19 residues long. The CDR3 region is CASSQDPPLPGGSTDTQYF. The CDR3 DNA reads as TGTGCCAGCAGCCAAGACCCCCCTCTTCCTGGCGGGAGCACAGATACGCAGTATTTT.

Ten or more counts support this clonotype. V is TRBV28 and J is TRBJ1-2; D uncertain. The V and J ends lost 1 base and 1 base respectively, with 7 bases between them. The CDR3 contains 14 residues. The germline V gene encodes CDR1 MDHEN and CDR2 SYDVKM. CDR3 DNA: TGTGCCAGCAGTTTATCAATTTTTAACTATGGCTACACCTTC. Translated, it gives CASSLSIFNYGYTF.

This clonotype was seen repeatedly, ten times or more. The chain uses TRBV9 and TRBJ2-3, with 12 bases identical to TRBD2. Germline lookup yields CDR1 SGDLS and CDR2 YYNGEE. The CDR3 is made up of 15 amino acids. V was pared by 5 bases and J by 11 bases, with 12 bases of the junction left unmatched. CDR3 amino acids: CASRRTSGANSRQYF. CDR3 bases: TGTGCCAGCAGGCGGACTAGCGGGGCGAATTCTAGGCAGTATTTT.

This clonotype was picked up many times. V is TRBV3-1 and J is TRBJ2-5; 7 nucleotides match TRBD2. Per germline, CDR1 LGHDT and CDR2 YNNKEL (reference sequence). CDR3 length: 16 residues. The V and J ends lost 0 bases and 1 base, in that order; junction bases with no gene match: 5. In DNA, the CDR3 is TGTGCCAGCAGCCAAGATGGACGCGGGGGCCAAGAGACCCAGTACTTC. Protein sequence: CASSQDGRGGQETQYF.

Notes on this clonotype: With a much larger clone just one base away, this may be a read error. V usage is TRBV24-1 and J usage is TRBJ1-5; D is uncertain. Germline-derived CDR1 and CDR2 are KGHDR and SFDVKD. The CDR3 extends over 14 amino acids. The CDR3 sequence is CATSDLSQFQPQNF. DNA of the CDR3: TGTGCCACCAGTGATTTGTCCCAGTTCCAGCCCCAGAATTTT.

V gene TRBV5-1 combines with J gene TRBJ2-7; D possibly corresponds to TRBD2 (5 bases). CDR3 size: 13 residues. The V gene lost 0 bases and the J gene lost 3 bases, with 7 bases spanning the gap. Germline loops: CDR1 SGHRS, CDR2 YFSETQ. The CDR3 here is CASSLGRDYEQYF. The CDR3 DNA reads TGCGCCAGCAGCTTGGGACGGGACTACGAGCAGTACTTC.

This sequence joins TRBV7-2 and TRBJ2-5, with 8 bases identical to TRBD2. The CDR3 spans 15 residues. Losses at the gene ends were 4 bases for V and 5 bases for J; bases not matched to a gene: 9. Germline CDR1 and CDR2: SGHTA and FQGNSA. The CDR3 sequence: CASSSTSGPIETQYF. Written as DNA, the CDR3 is TGTGCCAGCAGCTCAACTAGCGGACCCATCGAGACCCAGTACTTC.

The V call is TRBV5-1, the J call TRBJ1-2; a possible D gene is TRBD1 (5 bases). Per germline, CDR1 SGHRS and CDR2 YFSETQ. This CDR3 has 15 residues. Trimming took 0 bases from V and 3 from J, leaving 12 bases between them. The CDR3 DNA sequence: TGCGCCAGCAGCTTGGGTGAAGGGGCACACTATGGCTACACCTTC. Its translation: CASSLGEGAHYGYTF. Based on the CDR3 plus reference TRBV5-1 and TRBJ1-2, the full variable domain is KAGVTQTPRYLIKTRGQQVTLSCSPISGHRSVSWYQQTPGQGLQFLFEYFSETQRNKGNFPGRFSGRQFSNSRSEMNVSTLELGDSALYLCASSLGEGAHYGYTFGSGTRLTVV.

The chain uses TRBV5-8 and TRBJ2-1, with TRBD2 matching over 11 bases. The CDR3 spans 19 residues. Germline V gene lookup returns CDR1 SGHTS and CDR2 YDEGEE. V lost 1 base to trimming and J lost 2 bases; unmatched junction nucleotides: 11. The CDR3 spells CASSLPTWQTSGAYNEQFF. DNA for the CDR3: TGTGCCAGCAGCTTGCCGACGTGGCAGACTAGCGGGGCCTACAATGAGCAGTTCTTC.